A single sample gave rise to the 9 T cell receptor beta chains below, sequenced in a study of T-cell reconstitution after alpha-beta-depleted transplantation in children. The TCRbeta library was prepared with unique molecular identifiers. TCRdb re-called the PCR reads with MiXCR, one entry per CDR3 protein. The sample holds about half a million distinct CDR3 sequences; around an eighth are singletons and the top ten take about 6%. The material sequenced was PBMCs from the stem cell graft donor, taken from the stem cell graft. These receptors all come from a human donor who donated a stem cell graft to a child with combined immunodeficiency.

CDR3 protein: CASSLLGRGVGEQYF. In DNA, the CDR3 is TGTGCCAGCAGTCTCCTCGGGAGGGGTGTCGGCGAGCAGTACTTC. The genes are TRBV14 and TRBJ2-7, with 8 nucleotides matching TRBD2. Trimming at V came to 6 bases and at J to 6 bases, leaving 13 bases not matched to a gene. CDR1 is SGHDN and CDR2 is FVKESK in the germline V gene. The CDR3 runs to 15 residues. Combining the CDR3 with reference TRBV14 and TRBJ2-7 gives the whole variable domain EAGVTQFPSHSVIEKGQTVTLRCDPISGHDNLYWYRRVMGKEIKFLLHFVKESKQDESGMPNNRFLAERTGGTYSTLKVQPAELEDSGVYFCASSLLGRGVGEQYFGPGTRLTVT.

The chain uses TRBV11-2 and TRBJ2-7, with TRBD2 matching 12 bases. The V segment lost 5 bases and the J segment 1 base; nucleotides outside the gene matches: 12. The length of the CDR3 is 18 residues. The germline gives CDR1 SGHAT, CDR2 FQNNGV. CDR3 sequence (DNA): TGTGCCAGCAGCCTCCTCTCCCCGGGACTAGCGGGTTCCTACGAGCAGTACTTC. Its translation: CASSLLSPGLAGSYEQYF.

The V call is TRBV24-1, the J call TRBJ2-1; the match to TRBD2 covers 13 bases. This CDR3 comprises 15 residues. CDR1 is KGHDR and CDR2 is SFDVKD in the germline V gene. V trimming: 4 bases; J trimming: 9 bases; junction bases outside the gene matches: 5. CDR3 region: CATSEPRTSGSEQFF. DNA of the CDR3: TGTGCCACCAGTGAACCGCGGACTAGCGGGAGTGAGCAGTTCTTC.

This clonotype was observed a few times. CDR3 protein: CSVIPNPGTGAYEQYF. The CDR3 coding sequence is TGCAGCGTTATCCCCAACCCGGGGACAGGGGCCTACGAGCAGTACTTC. The chain employs TRBV29-1 and TRBJ2-7; 10 bases agree with TRBD1. The CDR3 length is 16 residues. CDR1 and CDR2 (germline): SQVTM, ANQGSEA. V lost 5 bases and J lost 2; bases outside the gene matches: 12.

This clonotype was seen a few times. For the CDR3, the DNA is TGTGCCAGCAGCTTAGAGGGACTACTGAACACCGGGGAGCTGTTTTTT. Its protein product is CASSLEGLLNTGELFF. The J gene is TRBJ2-2, the V gene TRBV7-8; TRBD2 matches 7 bases. In germline, CDR1 is SGHVS, CDR2 FQNEAQ. There are 16 residues in the CDR3. J lost 1 base, V lost 1 base, and 3 bases had no gene match.

This rearrangement joins TRBV5-1 to TRBJ2-7, with D possibly being TRBD2 (5 bases). This CDR3 has 13 amino acids. Germline CDR1 and CDR2: SGHRS and YFSETQ. Trimming removed 1 base at V and 7 bases at J, with 12 bases between. The CDR3 DNA sequence: TGCGCCAGCAGCTTGTCCGGGGATTGGGAGCAGTACTTC. This sequence encodes CASSLSGDWEQYF.

The gene calls are TRBV19 and TRBJ2-5; D might be TRBD1 or TRBD2, each matching 5 bases. Germline V gene sequence: CDR1 LNHDA, CDR2 SQIVND (reference sequence). This CDR3 has 14 residues. Trimming took off 5 bases at V and 2 bases at J, with 12 bases between the two ends. The CDR3 coding sequence is TGTGCCAGTAGTCTCCTAGAGGGGCAAGAGACCCAGTACTTC. Translated: CASSLLEGQETQYF.

This clonotype was seen many times. The rearrangement links TRBV5-8 to TRBJ2-2; TRBD2 aligns across 7 bases. The V gene end was trimmed by 5 bases and the J gene end by 7 bases; junction bases not matched to a gene: 8. Germline assignment: CDR1 SGHTS and CDR2 YDEGEE. CDR3 length: 14 residues. This chain's CDR3 is CASSWGGVVGELFF. CDR3 sequence (DNA): TGTGCCAGCAGTTGGGGGGGAGTCGTCGGGGAGCTGTTTTTT.

The rearrangement joins TRBV10-3 to TRBJ2-4; 8 positions match TRBD2. The junction had 5 bases not matched to a gene; V was cut back by 10 bases and J by 0 bases. Germline assignment: CDR1 ENHRY and CDR2 SYGVKD. This CDR3 has 14 amino acids. CDR3 nucleotides: TGTGCCAACGGGAGGGAAGTAGCCAAAAACATTCAGTACTTC. It codes for CANGREVAKNIQYF.